These T cell receptor beta chains were read from a single sample in a study of blood T cell repertoires in COVID-19. Using immunoSEQ multiplex PCR, the repertoire was profiled, and TCRdb retains in-frame clones only, with some absent. The sample gives fewer than 40,000 clones, nearly 90% of which show up once; 25% to 35% is in the top ten. Sequenced: peripheral blood. These TCRs come from a man older than 75 with acute or convalescent COVID-19. The CDR3 runs from the conserved cysteine through the conserved F or W. Each record gives: CDR3 DNA, CDR3 protein, clone size, J gene, D gene, V gene. D genes are given only for firm matches. Expanded clones are given a class, and other clones once, few, many or no size at all.

DNA: TGCGCCAGCAGCTTGGACGCGCGACGGGGAGAGACCCAGTACTTC
CDR3: CASSLDARRGETQYF
size: -
J: TRBJ2-5
D: -
V: TRBV5-1

DNA: TGTGCCAACGAGACACCCACAGATACGCAGTATTTT
CDR3: CANETPTDTQYF
size: -
J: TRBJ2-3
D: -
V: TRBV27

DNA: TGTGCCAGCAGCGCCAGCCGGACAGGGATGAATCAGCCCCAGCATTTT
CDR3: CASSASRTGMNQPQHF
size: once
J: TRBJ1-5
D: TRBD1
V: TRBV2

DNA: TGCGCCAGCAGCTTGGCGGGGGATGGCTACACCTTC
CDR3: CASSLAGDGYTF
size: -
J: TRBJ1-2
D: -
V: TRBV5-1

DNA: TGCGCCAGCAGCCTAGCTATTTTCCCAACGAGGAGGAGTCAGCCCCAGCATTTT
CDR3: CASSLAIFPTRRSQPQHF
size: -
J: TRBJ1-5
D: -
V: TRBV4-1

DNA: TGTGCCAGCAGCTGGACAGGTACCTACGAGCAGTACTTC
CDR3: CASSWTGTYEQYF
size: -
J: TRBJ2-7
D: TRBD1
V: TRBV2

DNA: TGTGCCAGCAGCCGCACTAGCGGAGCTTCCAATGAGCAGTTCTTC
CDR3: CASSRTSGASNEQFF
size: -
J: TRBJ2-1
D: TRBD2
V: TRBV3-1/TRBV3-2

DNA: TGTGCCAGCAGTACTTCCCAGGGGGCAAATTCACCCCTCCACTTT
CDR3: CASSTSQGANSPLHF
size: -
J: TRBJ1-6
D: TRBD1
V: TRBV6-5

DNA: TGTGCCAGCAGCTCCTATAGCGGGAGTGGAGATACGCAGTATTTT
CDR3: CASSSYSGSGDTQYF
size: once
J: TRBJ2-3
D: TRBD2
V: TRBV5-4

DNA: TGCGCCAGCAGCTTGGAAATGGGGGAGGCTAATGAAAAACTGTTTTTT
CDR3: CASSLEMGEANEKLFF
size: -
J: TRBJ1-4
D: -
V: TRBV5-1

DNA: TGTGCCAGCAGTTTGGCGAAAGGGGCTTTGATAACCTACGAGCAGTACTTC
CDR3: CASSLAKGALITYEQYF
size: -
J: TRBJ2-7
D: -
V: TRBV28

DNA: TGTGCCAGCAGCTTAGGGTCAGGGGGACTGTTTGAAGCTTTCTTT
CDR3: CASSLGSGGLFEAFF
size: -
J: TRBJ1-1
D: TRBD1
V: TRBV11-2

DNA: TGTGCCAGCTCACCACCGATGGGACAGGGAACAGATACGCAGTATTTT
CDR3: CASSPPMGQGTDTQYF
size: -
J: TRBJ2-3
D: TRBD1
V: TRBV18

DNA: TGTGCCAGCAGTTACAAGACAGGCGAGGGAGAAAAACTGTTTTTT
CDR3: CASSYKTGEGEKLFF
size: -
J: TRBJ1-4
D: -
V: TRBV7-8

DNA: TGTGCCAGCAGCTTCCAGGGGCAGTCGACCTTTGGCTACACCTTC
CDR3: CASSFQGQSTFGYTF
size: -
J: TRBJ1-2
D: -
V: TRBV7-2

DNA: TGTGCCTGGGACAGGGGCTCTGGGGCCAACGTCCTGACTTTC
CDR3: CAWDRGSGANVLTF
size: once
J: TRBJ2-6
D: TRBD1
V: TRBV30

DNA: TGTGCCAGCAGCCAACTCGGTTGGGCGAATTCCTACGAGCAGTACTTC
CDR3: CASSQLGWANSYEQYF
size: -
J: TRBJ2-7
D: -
V: TRBV14

DNA: TGTGCCAGCAGCTCGCCGGGTAAGAGTGTCGCCGGGGAGCTGTTTTTT
CDR3: CASSSPGKSVAGELFF
size: -
J: TRBJ2-2
D: -
V: TRBV5-4

DNA: TGTGCCAGCTCACCACCGGGACAGGGTGTCTACGAGCAGTACTTC
CDR3: CASSPPGQGVYEQYF
size: -
J: TRBJ2-7
D: TRBD1
V: TRBV18

DNA: TGTGCCAGCAGCTTTGGATCGAGGGATTCACCCCTCCACTTT
CDR3: CASSFGSRDSPLHF
size: -
J: TRBJ1-6
D: -
V: TRBV5-4

DNA: TGTGCCAGCTGGTTGTTCAAGTTTTCGGGACAGGGGGAGACCCAGTACTTC
CDR3: CASWLFKFSGQGETQYF
size: -
J: TRBJ2-5
D: TRBD1
V: TRBV7-9

DNA: TGTGCCAGCAGCCTCGACAGGGGCACCCAGCATTTT
CDR3: CASSLDRGTQHF
size: -
J: TRBJ1-5
D: TRBD1
V: TRBV28

DNA: TGTGCCAGCAGCGCTACTTCCGGGACAGGGTTAAAGTCCTATAATTCACCCCTCCACTTT
CDR3: CASSATSGTGLKSYNSPLHF
size: -
J: TRBJ1-6
D: TRBD1
V: TRBV9

DNA: TGTGCCAGCAGCCAAGCGGAGGCGGGAGGGCCTTGGAATGAGCAGTTCTTC
CDR3: CASSQAEAGGPWNEQFF
size: -
J: TRBJ2-1
D: TRBD2
V: TRBV3-1/TRBV3-2

DNA: TGTGCCAGCAGCTTACTCCGTACAGGGGGGGAGACCCAGTACTTC
CDR3: CASSLLRTGGETQYF
size: once
J: TRBJ2-5
D: TRBD1
V: TRBV11-2

DNA: TGTGCCAGCAGCTTAGGTAACTGGGGGAGGACTGAAGCTTTCTTT
CDR3: CASSLGNWGRTEAFF
size: -
J: TRBJ1-1
D: -
V: TRBV7-2

DNA: TGTGCCAGCAGTTCCCGGACTAGCGGGAGAGAGACCCAGTACTTC
CDR3: CASSSRTSGRETQYF
size: -
J: TRBJ2-5
D: TRBD2
V: TRBV28

DNA: TGTGCCAGCAGCTCAAGACAGACCGAGAAGAGAGGCTACACCTTC
CDR3: CASSSRQTEKRGYTF
size: -
J: TRBJ1-2
D: -
V: TRBV3-1/TRBV3-2

DNA: TGCGCCAGCAGCTCGGACAGGGAGGTTGCACCCCTCCACTTT
CDR3: CASSSDREVAPLHF
size: -
J: TRBJ1-6
D: TRBD1
V: TRBV5-1